Listed here is a single T cell receptor (beta chain). Only in-frame clones appear in the TCRdb table, and some are missing; sequencing was by immunoSEQ multiplex PCR. The data contain about 470,000 clones, 90% of them singletons. The data are from a study of Ad26.COV2.S vaccination and SARS-CoV-2 variants. Overall study: Donor got 5x10^10 or 1x10^11 viral particles of Ad26.COV2.S.

Specified treatment: roughly 19 received Ad26.COV2.S at low or high dose, single or two shots; roughly five received placebo; per-sample allocation not given. Samples came from day 63 after the first vaccine or placebo injection. An adult of 18-55 years in Boston served as donor. The V and J ends lost 3 bases and 6 bases respectively, with 12 bases between them. Per germline, CDR1 MNHNS and CDR2 SASEGT. The CDR3 is made up of 15 amino acids. The chain links TRBV6-1 to TRBJ1-6; D call uncertain. This material consisted of peripheral blood, taken in a trial of Ad26.COV2.S vaccine versus placebo. The sequence came from a person aged 18-60 years who received the Ad26.COV2.S COVID-19 vaccine or a placebo. The CDR3 DNA is TGTGCCAGCAGTGATGGGCAGACCACTAATTCACCCCTCCACTTT. Translating gives CASSDGQTTNSPLHF.